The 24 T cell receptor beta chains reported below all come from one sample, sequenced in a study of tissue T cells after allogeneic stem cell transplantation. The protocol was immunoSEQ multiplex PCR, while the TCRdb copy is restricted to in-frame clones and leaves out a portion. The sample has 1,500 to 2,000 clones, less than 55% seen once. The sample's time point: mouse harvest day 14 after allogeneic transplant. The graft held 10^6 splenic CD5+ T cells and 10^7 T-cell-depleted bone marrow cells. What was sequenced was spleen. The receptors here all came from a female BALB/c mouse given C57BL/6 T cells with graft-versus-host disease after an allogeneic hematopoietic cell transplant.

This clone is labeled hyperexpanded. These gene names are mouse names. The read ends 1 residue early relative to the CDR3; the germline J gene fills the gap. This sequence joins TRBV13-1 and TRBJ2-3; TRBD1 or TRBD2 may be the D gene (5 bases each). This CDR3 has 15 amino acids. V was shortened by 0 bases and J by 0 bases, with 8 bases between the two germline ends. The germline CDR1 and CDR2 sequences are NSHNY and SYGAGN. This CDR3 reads CASSDVGLSAETLYF. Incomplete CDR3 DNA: TGTGCCAGCAGTGATGTGGGGCTTAGTGCAGAAACGCTGTAT.

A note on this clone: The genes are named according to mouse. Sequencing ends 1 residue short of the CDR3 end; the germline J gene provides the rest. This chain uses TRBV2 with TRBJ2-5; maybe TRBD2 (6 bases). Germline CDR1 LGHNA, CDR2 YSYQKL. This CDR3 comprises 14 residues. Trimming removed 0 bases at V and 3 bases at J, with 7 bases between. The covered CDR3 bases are TGTGCCAGCAGCCAAGACGGGGGGCAAGACACCCAGTAC. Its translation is CASSQDGGQDTQY. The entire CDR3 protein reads CASSQDGGQDTQYF.

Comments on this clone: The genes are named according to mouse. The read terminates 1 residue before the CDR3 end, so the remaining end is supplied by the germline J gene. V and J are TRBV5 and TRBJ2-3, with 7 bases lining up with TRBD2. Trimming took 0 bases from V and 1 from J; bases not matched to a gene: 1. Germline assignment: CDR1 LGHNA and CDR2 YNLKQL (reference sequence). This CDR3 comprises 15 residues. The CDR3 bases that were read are TGTGCCAGCAGCCAAGAGGGGGGGGGTGCAGAAACGCTGTAT. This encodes CASSQEGGGAETLY. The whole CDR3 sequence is CASSQEGGGAETLYF.

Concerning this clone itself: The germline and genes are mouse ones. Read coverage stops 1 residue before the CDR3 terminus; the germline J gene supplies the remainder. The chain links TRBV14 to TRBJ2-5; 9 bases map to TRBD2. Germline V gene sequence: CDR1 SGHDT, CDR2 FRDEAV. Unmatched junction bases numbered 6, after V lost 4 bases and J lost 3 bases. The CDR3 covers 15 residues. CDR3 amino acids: CASSPGLGPQDTQYF. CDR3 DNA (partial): TGTGCCAGCAGTCCAGGACTGGGGCCTCAAGACACCCAGTAC.

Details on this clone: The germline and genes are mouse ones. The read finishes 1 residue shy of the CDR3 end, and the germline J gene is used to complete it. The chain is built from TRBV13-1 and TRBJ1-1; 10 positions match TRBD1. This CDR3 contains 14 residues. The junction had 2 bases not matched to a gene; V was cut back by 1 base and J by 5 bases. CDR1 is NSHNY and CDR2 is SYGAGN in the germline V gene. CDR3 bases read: TGTGCCAGCAGTGATAGGGGACAGGGGACAGAAGTCTTC. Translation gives CASSDRGQGTEVF. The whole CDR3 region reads CASSDRGQGTEVFF.

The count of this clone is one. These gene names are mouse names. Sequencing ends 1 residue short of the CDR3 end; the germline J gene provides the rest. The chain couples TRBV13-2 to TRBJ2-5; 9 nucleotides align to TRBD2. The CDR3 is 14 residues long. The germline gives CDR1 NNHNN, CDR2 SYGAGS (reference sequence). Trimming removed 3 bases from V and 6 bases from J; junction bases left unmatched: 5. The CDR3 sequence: CASGVGGARDTQYF. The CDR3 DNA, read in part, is TGTGCCAGCGGTGTTGGGGGGGCGCGGGACACCCAGTAC.

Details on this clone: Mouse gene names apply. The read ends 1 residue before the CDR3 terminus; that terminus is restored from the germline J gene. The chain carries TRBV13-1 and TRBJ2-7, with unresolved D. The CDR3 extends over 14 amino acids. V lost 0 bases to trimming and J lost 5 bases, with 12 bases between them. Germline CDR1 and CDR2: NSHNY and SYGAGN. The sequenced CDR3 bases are TGTGCCAGCAGTGATGATGGGTCGGTTAATGAACAGTAC. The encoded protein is CASSDDGSVNEQY. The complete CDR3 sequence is CASSDDGSVNEQYF.

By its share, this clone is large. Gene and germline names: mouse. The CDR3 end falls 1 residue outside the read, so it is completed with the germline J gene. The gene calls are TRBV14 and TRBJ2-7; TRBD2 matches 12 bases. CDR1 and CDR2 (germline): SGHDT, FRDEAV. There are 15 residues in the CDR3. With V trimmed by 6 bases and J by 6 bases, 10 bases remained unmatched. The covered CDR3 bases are TGTGCCAGCACCGACTGGGGGGGCGCCGGATTTGAACAGTAC. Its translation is CASTDWGGAGFEQY. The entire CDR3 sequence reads CASTDWGGAGFEQYF.

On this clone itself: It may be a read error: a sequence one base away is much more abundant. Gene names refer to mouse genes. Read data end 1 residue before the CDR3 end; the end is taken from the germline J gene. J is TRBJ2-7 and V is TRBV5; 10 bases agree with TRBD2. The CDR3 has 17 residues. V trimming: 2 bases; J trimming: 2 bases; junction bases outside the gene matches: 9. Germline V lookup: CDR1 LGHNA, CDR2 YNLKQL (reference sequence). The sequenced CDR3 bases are TGTGCCAGCAGCCAAAATAACTGGGGGGGTAGCCCCTATGAACAGTAC. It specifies CASSQNNWGGSPYEQY. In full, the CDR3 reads CASSQNNWGGSPYEQYF.

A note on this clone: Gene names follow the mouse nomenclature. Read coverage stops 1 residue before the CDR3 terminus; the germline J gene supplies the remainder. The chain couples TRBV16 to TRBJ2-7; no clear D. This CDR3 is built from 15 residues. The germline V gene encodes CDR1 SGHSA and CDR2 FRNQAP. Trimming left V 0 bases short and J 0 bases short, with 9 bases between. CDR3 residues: CASSLEHKLSYEQYF. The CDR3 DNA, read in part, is TGTGCAAGCAGCTTAGAGCACAAGCTCTCCTATGAACAGTAC.

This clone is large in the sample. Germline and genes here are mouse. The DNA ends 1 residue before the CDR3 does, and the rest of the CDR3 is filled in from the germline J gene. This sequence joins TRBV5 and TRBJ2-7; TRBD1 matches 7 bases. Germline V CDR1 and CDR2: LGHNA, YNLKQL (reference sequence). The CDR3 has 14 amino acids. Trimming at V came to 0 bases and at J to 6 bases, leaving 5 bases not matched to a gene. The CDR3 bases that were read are TGTGCCAGCAGCCAAGAACAGGGGTGGGGTGAACAGTAC. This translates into CASSQEQGWGEQY. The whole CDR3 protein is CASSQEQGWGEQYF.

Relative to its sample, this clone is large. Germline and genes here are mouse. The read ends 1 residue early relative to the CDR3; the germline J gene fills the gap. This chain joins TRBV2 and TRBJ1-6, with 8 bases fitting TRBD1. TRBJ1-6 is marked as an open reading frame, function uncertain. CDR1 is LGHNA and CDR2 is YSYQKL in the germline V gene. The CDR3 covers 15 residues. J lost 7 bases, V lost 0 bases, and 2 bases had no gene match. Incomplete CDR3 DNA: TGTGCCAGCAGCCAAGATCAGGGGGCAAATTCGCCCCTCTAC. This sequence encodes CASSQDQGANSPLY. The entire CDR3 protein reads CASSQDQGANSPLYF.

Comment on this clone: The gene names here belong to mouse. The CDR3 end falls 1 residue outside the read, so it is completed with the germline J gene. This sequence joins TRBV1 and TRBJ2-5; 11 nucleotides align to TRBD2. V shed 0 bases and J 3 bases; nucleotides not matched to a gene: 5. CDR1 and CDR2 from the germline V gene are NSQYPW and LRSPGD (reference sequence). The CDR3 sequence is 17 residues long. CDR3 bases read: TGCACCTGCAGTGCAGAAGGACTGGGGGGTCCTCAAGACACCCAGTAC. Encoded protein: CTCSAEGLGGPQDTQY. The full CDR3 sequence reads CTCSAEGLGGPQDTQYF.

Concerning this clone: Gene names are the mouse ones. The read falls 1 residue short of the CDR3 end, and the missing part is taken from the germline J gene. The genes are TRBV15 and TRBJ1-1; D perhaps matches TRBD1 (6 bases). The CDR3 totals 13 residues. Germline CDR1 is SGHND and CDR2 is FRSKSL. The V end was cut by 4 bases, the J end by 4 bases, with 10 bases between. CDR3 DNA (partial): TGTGCCAGCAGTTCCCAGGGGTCCACAGAAGTCTTC. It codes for CASSSQGSTEVF. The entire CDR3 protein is CASSSQGSTEVFF.

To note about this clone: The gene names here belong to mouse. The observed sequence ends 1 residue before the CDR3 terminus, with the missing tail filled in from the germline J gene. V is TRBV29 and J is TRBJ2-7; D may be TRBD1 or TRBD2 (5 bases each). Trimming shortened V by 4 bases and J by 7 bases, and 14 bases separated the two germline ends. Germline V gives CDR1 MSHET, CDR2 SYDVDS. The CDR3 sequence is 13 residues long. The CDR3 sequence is CASSSGPRDEQYF. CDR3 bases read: TGTGCTAGCAGTTCAGGGCCACGGGACGAACAGTAC.

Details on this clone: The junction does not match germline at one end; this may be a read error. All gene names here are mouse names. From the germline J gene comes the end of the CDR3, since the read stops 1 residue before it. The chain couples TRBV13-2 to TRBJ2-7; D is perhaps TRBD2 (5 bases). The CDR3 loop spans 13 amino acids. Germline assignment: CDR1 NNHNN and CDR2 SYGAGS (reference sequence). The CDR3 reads CASSDLWAYEQYF. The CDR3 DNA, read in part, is TGTGCCAGCAGTGATCTCTGGGCTTATGAACAGTAC.

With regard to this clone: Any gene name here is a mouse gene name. The CDR3 is CASSDRDTNTEVFF. The sequenced part of the CDR3 DNA is TGTGCCAGCAGTGATAGGGACACCAACACAGAAGTCTTC. This chain connects TRBV13-1 to TRBJ1-1; D is perhaps TRBD1 (6 bases). The CDR3 end is not reached by the read, which stops 1 residue before it; the germline J gene fills it in. V was clipped by 1 base and J by 2 bases, with 9 bases between them. The V gene's germline CDR1 is NSHNY and CDR2 SYGAGN. This CDR3 comprises 14 residues.

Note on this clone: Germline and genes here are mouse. CDR3 DNA, as far as it was read: TGTGCAAGCAGCGAACAGGGGAACACAGAAGTCTTC. Translated: CASSEQGNTEVF. The complete CDR3 protein is CASSEQGNTEVFF. The chain joins TRBV16 to TRBJ1-1; D might be TRBD1 (6 bases). The observed sequence ends 1 residue before the CDR3 terminus, with the missing tail filled in from the germline J gene. Trimming took off 5 bases at V and 1 base at J, with 8 bases between the two ends. Germline lookup yields CDR1 SGHSA and CDR2 FRNQAP. There are 13 residues in the CDR3. Based on the CDR3 plus reference TRBV16 and TRBJ1-1, the full variable domain is NAGVIQTPRHKVTGKGQEATLWCEPISGHSAVFWYRQTIVQGLEFLTYFRNQAPIDDSGMPKERFSAQMPNQSHSTLKIQSTQPQDSAVYLCASSEQGNTEVFFGKGTRLTVV.

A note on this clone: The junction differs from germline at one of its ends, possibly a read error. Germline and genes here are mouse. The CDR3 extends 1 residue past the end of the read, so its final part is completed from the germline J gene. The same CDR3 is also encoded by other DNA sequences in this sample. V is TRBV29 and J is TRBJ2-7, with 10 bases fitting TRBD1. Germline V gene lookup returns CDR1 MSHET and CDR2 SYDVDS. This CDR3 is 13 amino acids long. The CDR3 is CARSSGTGDEQYF. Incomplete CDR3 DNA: TGTGCTCGCAGCTCAGGGACAGGGGACGAACAGTAC.

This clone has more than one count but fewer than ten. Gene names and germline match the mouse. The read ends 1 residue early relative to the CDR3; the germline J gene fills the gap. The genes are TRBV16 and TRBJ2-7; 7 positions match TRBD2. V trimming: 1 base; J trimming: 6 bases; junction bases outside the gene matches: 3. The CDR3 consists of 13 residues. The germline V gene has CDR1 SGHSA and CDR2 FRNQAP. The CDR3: CASSLVGGGEQYF. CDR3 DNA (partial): TGTGCAAGCAGCTTAGTGGGGGGAGGTGAACAGTAC. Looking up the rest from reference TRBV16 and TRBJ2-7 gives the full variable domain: NAGVIQTPRHKVTGKGQEATLWCEPISGHSAVFWYRQTIVQGLEFLTYFRNQAPIDDSGMPKERFSAQMPNQSHSTLKIQSTQPQDSAVYLCASSLVGGGEQYFGPGTRLTVL.

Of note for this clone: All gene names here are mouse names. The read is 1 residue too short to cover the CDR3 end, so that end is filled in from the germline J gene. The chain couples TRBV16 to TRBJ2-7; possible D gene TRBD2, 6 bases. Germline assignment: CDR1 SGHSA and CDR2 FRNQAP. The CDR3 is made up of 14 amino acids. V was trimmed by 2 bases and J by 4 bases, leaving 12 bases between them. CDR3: CASSLWGGGYEQYF. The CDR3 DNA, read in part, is TGTGCAAGCAGCTTATGGGGTGGGGGTTATGAACAGTAC.

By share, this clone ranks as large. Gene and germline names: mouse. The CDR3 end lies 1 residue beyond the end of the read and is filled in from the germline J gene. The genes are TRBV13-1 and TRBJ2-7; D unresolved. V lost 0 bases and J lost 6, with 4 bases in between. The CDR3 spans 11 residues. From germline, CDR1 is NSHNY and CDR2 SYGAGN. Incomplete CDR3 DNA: TGTGCCAGCAGTGATGCAGGTGAACAGTAC. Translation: CASSDAGEQY. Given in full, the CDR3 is CASSDAGEQYF.

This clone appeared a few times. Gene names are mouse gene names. The covered CDR3 bases are TGTGCCAGCAGGATGGGACAGAACCAGGCTCCGCTT. Its protein product is CASRMGQNQAPL. The whole CDR3 sequence is CASRMGQNQAPLF. The rearrangement links TRBV15 to TRBJ1-5; 7 bases are shared with TRBD1. The read gets to within 1 residue of the CDR3 end, and the germline J gene fills in the rest. From germline, CDR1 is SGHND and CDR2 FRSKSL. V shed 6 bases and J 4 bases; nucleotides not matched to a gene: 3. The CDR3 consists of 13 residues.

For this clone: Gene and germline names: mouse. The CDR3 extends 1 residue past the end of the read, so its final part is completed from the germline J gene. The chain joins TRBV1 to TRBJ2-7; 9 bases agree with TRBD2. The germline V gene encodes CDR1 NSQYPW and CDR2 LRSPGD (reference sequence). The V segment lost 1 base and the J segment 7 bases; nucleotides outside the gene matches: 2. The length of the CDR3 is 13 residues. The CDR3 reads CTCSAAWGGEQYF. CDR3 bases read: TGCACCTGCAGTGCAGCCTGGGGGGGGGAACAGTAC.